These 10 T cell receptor beta chains originate from one sample sequenced in a study of metastatic and nonmetastatic thyroid tumors. No patient received treatment before thyroid surgery. TCRdb re-clonotyped the PCR reads through MiXCR. Of tens of thousands of clones in the sample, approximately 19% were seen once. Sequenced input: blood. Receptors were obtained from a female donor with papillary thyroid cancer or a benign thyroid nodule (not recorded which). Some clones in this sample may be carry-over from other donors' samples.

This clone was detected many times. This chain connects TRBV28 to TRBJ1-3; the D gene is possibly TRBD1 (6 bases). The ends were cut back, 4 bases at V and 0 bases at J, with 16 bases in the middle. The germline V gene has CDR1 MDHEN and CDR2 SYDVKM. This CDR3 has 17 residues. The CDR3 nucleotides read TGTGCCAGCAGTTCTCAGTGGACAGCGAGCTCTGGAAACACCATATATTTT. Translation gives CASSSQWTASSGNTIYF. Full variable domain (rest looked up from reference TRBV28 and TRBJ1-3): DVKVTQSSRYLVKRTGEKVFLECVQDMDHENMFWYRQDPGLGLRLIYFSYDVKMKEKGDIPEGYSVSREKKERFSLILESASTNQTSMYLCASSSQWTASSGNTIYFGEGSWLTVV.

This clone was observed many times. The V and J genes are TRBV5-1 and TRBJ2-3; D is undetermined. Trimming took 0 bases from V and 0 from J, leaving 8 bases between them. The CDR3 loop spans 15 amino acids. Germline CDR1 is SGHRS and CDR2 is YFSETQ. CDR3 nucleotides: TGCGCCAGCAGCTTGGCACGGCAGAGCACAGATACGCAGTATTTT. The encoded protein is CASSLARQSTDTQYF.

This clone was detected only a few times. The chain is built from TRBV2 and TRBJ2-7; 7 nucleotides match TRBD2. The CDR3 is 13 amino acids. Germline CDR1 SNHLY, CDR2 FYNNEI. J gave up 6 bases and V 4 bases, and 6 bases lay outside the gene matches. In DNA form, the CDR3 reads TGTGCCAGCAGTGGACCAGCGGGATGCGAGCAGTACTTC. Encoded protein: CASSGPAGCEQYF.

There are a few counts of this clone. A much larger clone differs from this one at a single base, so this may be a read error. The V and J genes are TRBV9 and TRBJ2-1, with 10 bases identical to TRBD2. V gave up 4 bases and J gave up 8 bases; unmatched junction bases: 6. Germline V lookup: CDR1 SGDLS, CDR2 YYNGEE. This CDR3 spans 14 amino acids. The CDR3 protein is CASSSSGRVDEQFF. CDR3 in DNA: TGTGCCAGCAGCTCGAGCGGGAGGGTCGATGAGCAGTTCTTC. Drawing the rest from reference TRBV9 and TRBJ2-1, the complete variable domain is DSGVTQTPKHLITATGQRVTLRCSPRSGDLSVYWYQQSLDQGLQFLIQYYNGEERAKGNILERFSAQQFPDLHSELNLSSLELGDSALYFCASSSSGRVDEQFFGPGTRLTVL.

The table lists this clone with many counts. The chain employs TRBV6-1 and TRBJ1-2, with 10 bases aligning to TRBD1. CDR1 is MNHNS and CDR2 is SASEGT in the germline V gene. J gave up 2 bases and V 10 bases, and 7 bases lay outside the gene matches. The CDR3 extends over 14 amino acids. In nucleotides, the CDR3 is TGTGCCACCCAATTGGGACAGGGGAACTATGGCTACACCTTC. The encoded protein is CATQLGQGNYGYTF.

The CDR3 region is CASSSRRGGVEKDQYF. Here the CDR3 DNA reads TGTGCCAGCAGTTCCCGACGTGGGGGAGTAGAGAAAGATCAGTACTTC. J is TRBJ2-7 and V is TRBV27, with D possibly being TRBD1 or TRBD2 (5 bases each). With 4 bases removed from V and 10 bases from J, the gap between germline ends came to 26 bases. Germline CDR1 MNHEY, CDR2 SMNVEV (reference sequence). This CDR3 comprises 16 residues.

In its sample, this clone was seen many times. This chain uses TRBV7-3 with TRBJ2-2; D unresolved. Looked up from germline, CDR1 is SGHTA and CDR2 is FQGTGA. CDR3 size: 14 residues. V lost 2 bases to trimming and J lost 2 bases, with 6 bases between them. The CDR3 sequence: CASSLASNTGELFF. The CDR3, as DNA: TGTGCCAGCAGCTTAGCATCCAACACCGGGGAGCTGTTTTTT.

In this sample, this clone turned up many times. Other DNA sequences from this sample encode an identical CDR3 as well. The chain combines TRBV20-1 with TRBJ2-2; 11 nucleotides align to TRBD1. This CDR3 contains 15 residues. Germline CDR1 DFQATT, CDR2 SNEGSKA (reference sequence). The J segment lost 5 bases and the V segment lost 6 bases, leaving 8 bases of the junction unmatched. CDR3 residues: CSASGQGADTGELFF. The CDR3 DNA reads TGCAGTGCCAGTGGACAGGGGGCTGATACCGGGGAGCTGTTTTTT.

The chain is built from TRBV7-9 and TRBJ1-1, with 8 bases identical to TRBD1. V was pared by 5 bases and J by 5 bases, with 10 bases of the junction left unmatched. Germline lookup yields CDR1 SEHNR and CDR2 FQNEAQ (reference sequence). The CDR3 sequence is 15 residues long. CDR3 sequence reads: CASSDDWTGNTEAFF. As DNA, the CDR3 is TGTGCCAGCAGCGACGACTGGACAGGGAATACTGAAGCTTTCTTT.

This clone was recorded at least ten times. The chain has TRBV4-1 and TRBJ1-6; D possibly corresponds to TRBD1 (5 bases). This CDR3 region has 14 residues. Between the trimmed V and J ends, which lost 0 bases and 6 bases, there was a span of 6 bases. The germline V gene encodes CDR1 MGHRA and CDR2 YSYEKL. CDR3 sequence (DNA): TGCGCCAGCAGCCAAGAGAGGGGTAATTCACCCCTCCACTTT. It yields the protein CASSQERGNSPLHF.